The next 27 T cell receptor beta chains were all read from a single sample in a study of T cell responses to AZD1222 COVID-19 vaccine. The table came from immunoSEQ multiplex PCR; TCRdb's copy has only in-frame clones and leaves some out. The sample holds 90,000 to 150,000 clones, around 90% seen once. Sequencing used peripheral blood, obtained 28 days after the second dose of the MenACWY control vaccine. All receptors come from an adult who received the MenACWY meningococcal vaccine as a control.

This clone occurred a few times. The chain links TRBV3-1 (or the pseudogene TRBV3-2) to TRBJ2-7; TRBD1 matches at 9 bases. The CDR3 sequence is 15 residues long. The trim removed 5 bases at V and 3 bases at J, leaving 8 bases unmatched. CDR1 LGHDT and CDR2 YNNKEL come from the germline V gene (reference sequence). The CDR3, as DNA: TGTGCCAGCAGCGGAGCCGGGACAGGGTTCTACGAGCAGTACTTC. Protein product: CASSGAGTGFYEQYF.

The J gene is TRBJ2-7, the V gene TRBV19, with D possibly matching TRBD2 (5 bases). Trimming took off 5 bases at V and 2 bases at J, with 10 bases between the two ends. This CDR3 region has 13 residues. Per the germline V gene, CDR1 is LNHDA and CDR2 is SQIVND (reference sequence). The CDR3 spells CASSVGLTYEQYF. Here the CDR3 DNA reads TGTGCCAGTAGTGTCGGACTCACCTACGAGCAGTACTTC.

This clone was seen once. The rearrangement links TRBV2 to TRBJ1-1; D may be TRBD1 (6 bases). This CDR3 comprises 16 residues. Deletions cut 3 bases from V and 5 bases from J, with 19 bases between. The germline gives CDR1 SNHLY, CDR2 FYNNEI. This CDR3 is CASSEKETGVGTEAFF. Here the CDR3 DNA reads TGTGCCAGCAGTGAGAAGGAGACAGGAGTAGGAACTGAAGCTTTCTTT.

CDR3 sequence (DNA): TGTGCCAGCAGTTATGGTCCTGTTTCTTATAACAATCAGCCCCAGCATTTT. This encodes CASSYGPVSYNNQPQHF. V and J are TRBV6-2 or TRBV6-3 and TRBJ1-5; D is uncertain. The V gene's germline CDR1 is MNHEY and CDR2 SVGEGT. CDR3 length equals 17 residues. V lost 3 bases, J lost 3 bases, and 18 bases lay in between.

This sequence joins TRBV2 and TRBJ2-5, with 9 bases fitting TRBD2. V was clipped by 7 bases and J by 0 bases; unmatched bases: 6. This CDR3 contains 15 residues. The germline V gene encodes CDR1 SNHLY and CDR2 FYNNEI. CDR3 sequence (DNA): TGTGCCAGCACTAGACTAGCGGTGTACCAAGAGACCCAGTACTTC. Translating gives CASTRLAVYQETQYF.

The J gene is TRBJ1-2, the V gene TRBV19, with D perhaps matching TRBD1 (5 bases). The germline gives CDR1 LNHDA, CDR2 SQIVND (reference sequence). The germline V and J ends were trimmed by 7 bases and 3 bases, with 12 bases remaining between them. This CDR3 is 13 amino acids long. CDR3: CASKATGDYGYTF. CDR3 coding DNA: TGTGCCAGTAAGGCAACGGGGGACTATGGCTACACCTTC.

This clone was seen a single time. CDR3 sequence reads: CASSTPGQGFYEQYF. The CDR3 DNA is TGTGCCAGCAGTACACCAGGTCAGGGTTTCTACGAGCAGTACTTC. The chain carries TRBV28 and TRBJ2-7; TRBD1 is a possible D gene (5 bases). The CDR3 has 15 residues. Germline values: CDR1 MDHEN, CDR2 SYDVKM. The germline V and J ends were trimmed by 5 bases and 3 bases, with 17 bases remaining between them.

This rearrangement joins TRBV6-5 to TRBJ2-2, with D uncertain. Trimming stripped 5 bases from V and 4 bases from J, with 14 bases between. CDR1 is MNHEY and CDR2 is SVGAGI in the germline V gene. The CDR3 runs 15 residues. The CDR3 sequence: CASSNRLKGTGELFF. The CDR3 DNA reads as TGTGCCAGCAGTAACCGGCTAAAGGGCACCGGGGAGCTGTTTTTT.

The chain recombines TRBV4-1 with TRBJ2-2; 7 bases match TRBD1. Germline V gene data show CDR1 as MGHRA and CDR2 as YSYEKL. V shed 1 base and J 7 bases; nucleotides not matched to a gene: 6. The CDR3 length is 15 residues. The CDR3 loop is CASSQGGGWGGELFF. Here the CDR3 DNA reads TGCGCCAGCAGCCAAGGAGGGGGCTGGGGCGGGGAGCTGTTTTTT.

The chain has TRBV30 and TRBJ2-5, with D possibly matching TRBD2 (6 bases). Trimming took off 0 bases at V and 4 bases at J, with 15 bases between the two ends. The CDR3 loop spans 15 amino acids. The V gene's germline CDR1 is GTSNPN and CDR2 SVGIG (reference sequence). The DNA for the CDR3 is TGTGCCTGGAGTGTGCCGCTAGCGTGGGGAGAGACCCAGTACTTC. Its translation is CAWSVPLAWGETQYF.

The chain links TRBV5-1 to TRBJ2-3, with 8 bases fitting TRBD1. V dropped 0 bases and J dropped 4; count of bases not matched to a gene: 7. Germline CDR1 SGHRS, CDR2 YFSETQ. CDR3 length: 16 residues. This CDR3 is CASSLAWTGFADTQYF. CDR3 in DNA: TGCGCCAGCAGCTTGGCCTGGACAGGGTTCGCAGATACGCAGTATTTT.

V gene TRBV6-5 combines with J gene TRBJ2-5, with 9 positions matching TRBD2. Germline-derived CDR1 and CDR2 are MNHEY and SVGAGI. The length of the CDR3 is 14 residues. With 6 bases clipped from V and 7 bases from J, the junction kept 9 bases outside the gene matches. As DNA, the CDR3 is TGTGCCAGCAGGCCAGCGGGAGGTCCGGGGACCCAGTACTTC. Protein product: CASRPAGGPGTQYF.

The chain employs TRBV19 and TRBJ1-6; D perhaps matches TRBD1 (5 bases). V lost 11 bases and J lost 7, with 18 bases in between. This CDR3 spans 14 amino acids. Germline V gene sequence: CDR1 LNHDA, CDR2 SQIVND (reference sequence). CDR3 coding DNA: TGTGCCTCTAGGGGAGGAATCGAGAATTCACCCCTCCACTTT. Translation: CASRGGIENSPLHF.

In this sample, this clone turned up a few times. The gene calls are TRBV21-1 and TRBJ2-7; TRBD2 is the table's D call, not checked against the DNA. TRBV21-1 is annotated as a pseudogene. The CDR3 sequence is 15 residues long. The CDR3 region is CASSKFRAGGYEQYV. The CDR3, as DNA: TGTGCCAGCAGCAAATTTCGGGCAGGAGGCTACGAGCAGTACGTC.

J is TRBJ2-3 and V is TRBV6-4; a weak D match, TRBD2 (5 bases). V was pared by 4 bases and J by 6 bases, with 14 bases between. The CDR3 is made up of 14 amino acids. CDR1 is MRHNA and CDR2 is SNTAGT in the germline V gene. The CDR3 sequence: CASSVATGSDTQYF. The CDR3 bases are TGTGCCAGCAGTGTAGCGACGGGGAGCGATACGCAGTATTTT.

The chain links TRBV6-1 to TRBJ1-5; possible D gene TRBD1, 5 bases. Germline assignment: CDR1 MNHNS and CDR2 SASEGT. V was clipped by 4 bases and J by 0 bases, with 19 bases between them. The CDR3 covers 18 residues. Written as DNA, the CDR3 is TGTGCCAGCAGTGCGACGAGGGCGGGGGTATATAGCAATCAGCCCCAGCATTTT. It codes for CASSATRAGVYSNQPQHF.

The chain uses TRBV28 and TRBJ2-5; D remains unclear. CDR1 and CDR2 from the germline V gene are MDHEN and SYDVKM. The CDR3 has 13 residues. Trimming took off 2 bases at V and 5 bases at J, with 9 bases between the two ends. Here the CDR3 DNA reads TGTGCCAGCAGTTTAAGACCGACGGAGACCCAGTACTTC. Protein: CASSLRPTETQYF.

The chain carries TRBV4-1 and TRBJ2-7; maybe TRBD2 (5 bases). Per the germline V gene, CDR1 is MGHRA and CDR2 is YSYEKL. Between the trimmed V and J ends, which lost 4 bases and 2 bases, there was a span of 12 bases. This CDR3 spans 14 amino acids. CDR3 sequence reads: CASSRDGITYEQYF. The CDR3 coding sequence is TGCGCCAGCAGCCGAGACGGGATTACCTACGAGCAGTACTTC.

The J gene is TRBJ2-2, the V gene TRBV28, with D unresolved. The CDR3 totals 12 residues. Trimming shortened V by 10 bases and J by 6 bases, and 12 bases separated the two germline ends. Germline CDR1 and CDR2: MDHEN and SYDVKM. CDR3 sequence: CATYPGAGELFF. CDR3 in DNA: TGTGCCACCTATCCGGGCGCCGGGGAGCTGTTTTTT.

The genes are TRBV3-1 (or the pseudogene TRBV3-2) and TRBJ2-2, with 7 positions matching TRBD2. Germline V gene lookup returns CDR1 LGHDT and CDR2 YNNKEL (reference sequence). This CDR3 has 15 residues. The V and J ends lost 0 bases and 4 bases, in that order; junction bases with no gene match: 2. In DNA form, the CDR3 reads TGTGCCAGCAGCCAAGAAGGCGGGGGCACCGGGGAGCTGTTTTTT. This sequence encodes CASSQEGGGTGELFF.

The V and J genes are TRBV5-5 and TRBJ1-5; D ambiguous. The V end lost 2 bases, the J end lost 3 bases, and 9 bases lay between the germline ends. Germline lookup yields CDR1 SGHKS and CDR2 YYEKEE (reference sequence). The CDR3 runs to 14 residues. The CDR3 sequence: CASSFNSLNQPQHF. CDR3 bases: TGTGCCAGCAGCTTCAACAGTCTCAATCAGCCCCAGCATTTT.

J is TRBJ1-2 and V is TRBV18; D might be TRBD1 (5 bases). This CDR3 is 14 amino acids long. Trimming pared 1 base from V and 5 bases from J, leaving 11 bases between. Germline-derived CDR1 and CDR2 are KGHSH and LQKENI. CDR3 region: CASSPRRDSYGYTF. CDR3 coding DNA: TGTGCCAGCTCACCACGCAGGGATTCATATGGCTACACCTTC.

The chain joins TRBV19 to TRBJ2-2; D perhaps matches TRBD2 (6 bases). V shed 7 bases and J shed 6 bases, with 15 bases lying between them. Germline lookup yields CDR1 LNHDA and CDR2 SQIVND (reference sequence). The CDR3 is made up of 14 amino acids. The CDR3 region is CASNPSAGSGELFF. The CDR3 DNA sequence: TGTGCCAGTAATCCCAGCGCGGGATCCGGGGAGCTGTTTTTT.

This rearrangement joins TRBV9 to TRBJ1-6, with a possible D match to TRBD1 (5 bases). V lost 4 bases, J lost 8 bases, and 16 bases lay in between. Germline assignment: CDR1 SGDLS and CDR2 YYNGEE. The CDR3 extends over 15 amino acids. CDR3 sequence reads: CASSRSGLGDSPLHF. The CDR3 nucleotides are TGTGCCAGCAGCAGATCAGGGTTGGGGGATTCACCCCTCCACTTT.

CDR3 protein: CASSPSIKSQHF. The CDR3 DNA sequence: TGTGCCAGCAGTCCATCGATCAAGTCCCAGCATTTT. The chain combines TRBV28 with TRBJ1-5; D is unclear. CDR3 length: 12 residues. Germline loops: CDR1 MDHEN, CDR2 SYDVKM. The V end lost 5 bases, the J end lost 11 bases, and 13 bases lay between the germline ends.

This clone was observed once. The chain carries TRBV7-2 and TRBJ1-6; TRBD1 agrees at 7 bases. V trimming: 4 bases; J trimming: 6 bases; junction bases outside the gene matches: 6. Looked up from germline, CDR1 is SGHTA and CDR2 is FQGNSA. The CDR3 runs to 15 residues. CDR3 sequence: CASSSGDSINSPLHF. CDR3 nucleotide sequence: TGTGCCAGCAGCTCCGGGGACAGTATTAATTCACCCCTCCACTTT.

This rearrangement joins TRBV9 to TRBJ2-1; D unresolved. The CDR3 has 12 residues. Germline V gene sequence: CDR1 SGDLS, CDR2 YYNGEE. V dropped 5 bases and J dropped 6 bases, with 9 bases sitting between them. The CDR3 region is CASSLEGNEQFF. In DNA, the CDR3 is TGTGCCAGCAGTCTAGAAGGCAATGAGCAGTTCTTC.